One sample yielded the 31 T cell receptor beta chains listed below, sequenced in a study of blood T cell repertoires in COVID-19. TCRdb's table, derived via immunoSEQ multiplex PCR, lists solely in-frame clones and lacks some. Among about 200,000 clones listed, approximately 90% were seen once. The sample comprised peripheral blood. The source of these receptors is a man aged 45 to 65 with acute or convalescent COVID-19.

This clone was counted a few times. The gene calls are TRBV18 and TRBJ1-2, with 12 bases identical to TRBD1. The CDR3 spans 14 residues. Looked up from germline, CDR1 is KGHSH and CDR2 is LQKENI. J was trimmed by 9 bases and V by 4 bases; bases with no gene match: 6. The CDR3: CASSLRDRGQSYTF. CDR3 bases: TGTGCCAGCTCACTACGGGACAGGGGGCAAAGCTACACCTTC.

This clone was recorded many times. The rearrangement joins TRBV19 to TRBJ2-1, with 9 bases that match TRBD2. The CDR3 is 17 amino acids. In germline, CDR1 is LNHDA, CDR2 SQIVND (reference sequence). Germline trimming cut 4 bases from V and 3 bases from J; bases unmatched to any gene: 10. The CDR3 DNA reads TGTGCCAGTAGTACTCAGGGGAGCGGGGGGCTCTACAATGAGCAGTTCTTC. It translates to CASSTQGSGGLYNEQFF. The variable domain in full, with the rest retrieved from reference TRBV19 and TRBJ2-1, is DGGITQSPKYLFRKEGQNVTLSCEQNLNHDAMYWYRQDPGQGLRLIYYSQIVNDFQKGDIAEGYSVSREKKESFPLTVTSAQKNPTAFYLCASSTQGSGGLYNEQFFGPGTRLTVL.

This chain connects TRBV7-8 to TRBJ2-1; the D gene is possibly TRBD2 (5 bases). CDR3 size: 16 residues. The germline CDR1 and CDR2 sequences are SGHVS and FQNEAQ. Trimming took 1 base from V and 0 from J, leaving 10 bases between them. This CDR3 reads CASSLVVGSSYNEQFF. DNA of the CDR3: TGTGCCAGCAGCTTAGTAGTGGGGAGCTCCTACAATGAGCAGTTCTTC.

The CDR3, as DNA: TGTGCCAGCAGCCTCAGGGGGCCCGATCAGCCCCAGCATTTT. Translating it yields CASSLRGPDQPQHF. This rearrangement joins TRBV27 to TRBJ1-5, with TRBD1 matching over 8 bases. CDR3 size: 14 residues. Germline V lookup: CDR1 MNHEY, CDR2 SMNVEV (reference sequence). J lost 5 bases, V lost 6 bases, and 6 bases had no gene match.

The chain couples TRBV6-1 to TRBJ1-2; D remains ambiguous. V was trimmed by 1 base and J by 4 bases, leaving 7 bases between them. In germline, CDR1 is MNHNS, CDR2 SASEGT. The CDR3 is 13 amino acids. Here the CDR3 reads CASSEGRIYGYTF. CDR3 sequence (DNA): TGTGCCAGCAGTGAAGGGCGGATCTATGGCTACACCTTC.

This chain joins TRBV5-1 and TRBJ1-5; D might be TRBD1 (6 bases). The CDR3 is 14 amino acids. Trimming left V 7 bases short and J 3 bases short, with 14 bases between. Per germline, CDR1 SGHRS and CDR2 YFSETQ. This CDR3 reads CASAPDRLNQPQHF. In nucleotides, the CDR3 is TGCGCCAGCGCCCCGGACAGACTCAATCAGCCCCAGCATTTT.

The chain couples TRBV7-9 to TRBJ2-5; 10 bases match TRBD2. The CDR3 is 17 amino acids. Germline V gene lookup returns CDR1 SEHNR and CDR2 FQNEAQ (reference sequence). The ends lost 2 bases at V and 2 bases at J; junction bases unmatched: 8. CDR3 amino acids: CASSLWASGGWQETQYF. The CDR3 coding sequence is TGTGCCAGCAGCTTATGGGCTAGCGGGGGATGGCAAGAGACCCAGTACTTC. Looking up the rest from reference TRBV7-9 and TRBJ2-5 gives the full variable domain: DTGVSQNPRHKITKRGQNVTFRCDPISEHNRLYWYRQTLGQGPEFLTYFQNEAQLEKSRLLSDRFSAERPKGSFSTLEIQRTEQGDSAMYLCASSLWASGGWQETQYFGPGTRLLVL.

This chain links TRBV29-1 with TRBJ2-7, with D perhaps TRBD1 (6 bases). CDR1 and CDR2 (germline): SQVTM, ANQGSEA. The V and J ends lost 8 bases and 3 bases respectively, with 17 bases between them. CDR3 length: 13 residues. CDR3 protein: CSIYGGFNYEQYF. DNA for the CDR3: TGCAGCATCTATGGGGGCTTCAACTACGAGCAGTACTTC.

V gene TRBV18 combines with J gene TRBJ2-1; 9 bases are shared with TRBD1. The CDR3 extends over 15 amino acids. CDR1 and CDR2 (germline): KGHSH, LQKENI. V lost 3 bases and J lost 9; bases outside the gene matches: 9. This CDR3 reads CASSPRTGVRSEQFF. The CDR3 DNA reads TGTGCCAGCTCACCGCGGACAGGGGTTAGGAGTGAGCAGTTCTTC.

The V gene is TRBV12-3 or TRBV12-4, the J gene TRBJ2-3, with 9 bases matching TRBD2. This CDR3 is 13 amino acids long. The V and J ends lost 3 bases and 6 bases, in that order; junction bases with no gene match: 1. The CDR3 reads CASSLRGGDTQYF. The CDR3 DNA reads as TGTGCCAGCAGTTTGCGGGGGGGTGATACGCAGTATTTT.

V usage is TRBV3-1 (or the pseudogene TRBV3-2) and J usage is TRBJ1-4, with 11 bases fitting TRBD1. The germline gives CDR1 LGHDT, CDR2 YNNKEL (reference sequence). Germline trimming cut 3 bases from V and 8 bases from J; bases unmatched to any gene: 5. The CDR3 covers 15 residues. This CDR3 reads CASSQGQGGREKLFF. DNA for the CDR3: TGTGCCAGCAGCCAGGGACAGGGGGGTAGAGAAAAACTGTTTTTT.

This clone occurred many times. V usage is TRBV5-6 and J usage is TRBJ2-3; D gene uncertain. The V end was cut by 2 bases, the J end by 0 bases, with 10 bases between. The CDR3 is made up of 15 amino acids. Germline V gene sequence: CDR1 SGHDT, CDR2 YYEEEE. CDR3 amino acids: CASSFYRSSTDTQYF. The CDR3 DNA reads as TGTGCCAGCAGCTTCTATCGGTCCAGCACAGATACGCAGTATTTT.

The V call is TRBV30, the J call TRBJ1-4; 9 nucleotides align to TRBD1. The length of the CDR3 is 14 residues. J gave up 8 bases and V 4 bases, and 8 bases lay outside the gene matches. The germline V gene has CDR1 GTSNPN and CDR2 SVGIG (reference sequence). CDR3 amino acids: CAWNPGQGREKLFF. In nucleotides, the CDR3 is TGTGCCTGGAACCCGGGACAGGGAAGAGAAAAACTGTTTTTT.

The chain combines TRBV3-1 (or the pseudogene TRBV3-2) with TRBJ2-5, with 7 nucleotides matching TRBD1. The V gene's germline CDR1 is LGHDT and CDR2 YNNKEL (reference sequence). With V trimmed by 4 bases and J by 1 base, 6 bases remained unmatched. The CDR3 contains 15 residues. In DNA, the CDR3 is TGTGCCAGCAGCCGGGAGACAGGGTCCCAAGAGACCCAGTACTTC. Translation: CASSRETGSQETQYF.

This chain connects TRBV7-2 to TRBJ2-5, with TRBD1 matching 7 bases. This CDR3 comprises 15 residues. CDR1 SGHTA and CDR2 FQGNSA come from the germline V gene. V gave up 2 bases and J gave up 3 bases; unmatched junction bases: 6. CDR3 residues: CASSLLGTAKETQYF. CDR3 coding DNA: TGTGCCAGCAGCTTACTCGGGACAGCTAAAGAGACCCAGTACTTC.

This chain uses TRBV6-5 with TRBJ1-2; D is unclear. Germline V gives CDR1 MNHEY, CDR2 SVGAGI. Trimming took 6 bases from V and 0 from J, leaving 14 bases between them. The CDR3 length is 15 residues. CDR3 sequence reads: CASRPFGGTNYGYTF. CDR3 nucleotides: TGTGCCAGCAGGCCCTTCGGCGGAACTAACTATGGCTACACCTTC.

The V gene is TRBV2, the J gene TRBJ1-5, with 8 bases aligning to TRBD1. From germline, CDR1 is SNHLY and CDR2 FYNNEI. The CDR3 contains 15 residues. V lost 3 bases to trimming and J lost 3 bases; unmatched junction nucleotides: 4. CDR3 nucleotides: TGTGCCAGCAGTGAGATCAGGGGGCCCAATCAGCCCCAGCATTTT. It encodes CASSEIRGPNQPQHF.

The chain uses TRBV19 and TRBJ1-1, with D tentatively TRBD1 (6 bases). Germline V gives CDR1 LNHDA, CDR2 SQIVND (reference sequence). The CDR3 length is 14 residues. V was pared by 4 bases and J by 0 bases, with 9 bases between. The CDR3 bases are TGTGCCAGTAGTAGCAGGGGTTTGAACACTGAAGCTTTCTTT. This gives the protein CASSSRGLNTEAFF.

J is TRBJ2-7 and V is TRBV3-1 (or the pseudogene TRBV3-2); 15 bases match TRBD2. Trimming cost V 3 bases and J 2 bases; bases outside gene matches: 5. Germline V gene lookup returns CDR1 LGHDT and CDR2 YNNKEL (reference sequence). The CDR3 is 17 residues long. The CDR3 sequence is CASSQPGLAGGTYEQYF. CDR3 bases: TGTGCCAGCAGCCAGCCGGGACTAGCGGGGGGAACCTACGAGCAGTACTTC.

This clone has only one observation. The rearrangement uses TRBV4-1 and TRBJ1-1; no clear D gene. The germline gives CDR1 MGHRA, CDR2 YSYEKL. Trimming cost V 5 bases and J 4 bases, with 14 bases left between them. This CDR3 region has 14 residues. In nucleotides, the CDR3 is TGCGCCAGCAGCGGACCCCTTCGGGGCACTGAAGCTTTCTTT. It yields the protein CASSGPLRGTEAFF.

This clone has only one observation. The chain uses TRBV5-1 and TRBJ1-4; perhaps TRBD1 as D (5 bases). The CDR3 extends over 15 amino acids. The V end was cut by 4 bases, the J end by 8 bases, with 18 bases between. Germline V lookup: CDR1 SGHRS, CDR2 YFSETQ. This CDR3 reads CASSPGGFPLEKLFF. Written as DNA, the CDR3 is TGCGCCAGCAGCCCTGGGGGGTTTCCTTTGGAAAAACTGTTTTTT.

The chain uses TRBV5-1 and TRBJ1-2; unclear D gene. The CDR3 extends over 16 amino acids. V was shortened by 4 bases and J by 6 bases, with 22 bases between the two germline ends. Germline V CDR1 and CDR2: SGHRS, YFSETQ. The CDR3, as DNA: TGCGCCAGCAGCCGAAACGGCGACTTATTTGGCCATGGCTACACCTTC. This gives the protein CASSRNGDLFGHGYTF.

This chain joins TRBV24-1 and TRBJ2-1; D is unclear. The CDR3 has 13 residues. The germline V and J ends were trimmed by 4 bases and 8 bases, with 11 bases remaining between them. Looked up from germline, CDR1 is KGHDR and CDR2 is SFDVKD. Here the CDR3 reads CATSDSGHHEQFF. CDR3 DNA sequence: TGTGCCACCAGTGACTCAGGCCACCATGAGCAGTTCTTC.

The chain has TRBV28 and TRBJ1-2, with 7 bases matching TRBD1. The trim removed 10 bases at V and 0 bases at J, leaving 5 bases unmatched. CDR1 is MDHEN, CDR2 SYDVKM, per germline. The CDR3 is 13 residues long. CDR3 nucleotides: TGTGCCACAGAGGGGGCGGCTAACTATGGCTACACCTTC. It specifies CATEGAANYGYTF.

V gene TRBV7-2 combines with J gene TRBJ1-2; no clear D gene. The CDR3 runs to 16 residues. The germline V and J ends were trimmed by 1 base and 0 bases, with 12 bases remaining between them. CDR1 and CDR2 (germline): SGHTA, FQGNSA. CDR3 nucleotides: TGTGCCAGCAGCTTAGTTAGCCAGCGATCTAACTATGGCTACACCTTC. This codes for CASSLVSQRSNYGYTF.

The chain has TRBV15 and TRBJ1-1; perhaps TRBD1 as D (5 bases). Looked up from germline, CDR1 is LNHNV and CDR2 is YYDKDF (reference sequence). Between the trimmed V and J ends, which lost 3 bases and 3 bases, there was a span of 8 bases. The CDR3 covers 13 residues. The CDR3 loop is CATSSWGDTEAFF. CDR3 nucleotides: TGTGCCACCAGCAGTTGGGGGGACACTGAAGCTTTCTTT.

As for this clone: Other DNA sequences of this sample code for an identical CDR3. DNA of the CDR3: TGTGCCAGCAGCTTGCAGGGGAGCACAGATACGCAGTATTTT. Residues: CASSLQGSTDTQYF. The chain uses TRBV5-4 and TRBJ2-3; tentative D call: TRBD1 (6 bases). This CDR3 is 14 amino acids long. V lost 1 base to trimming and J lost 0 bases, with 6 bases between them. In germline, CDR1 is SGHNT, CDR2 YYREEE (reference sequence).

The count of this clone is one. The CDR3: CASTSGGGGNTEAFF. Here the CDR3 DNA reads TGTGCCAGCACTTCAGGAGGGGGCGGGAACACTGAAGCTTTCTTT. The V gene is TRBV6-5, the J gene TRBJ1-1; TRBD1 matches 7 bases. The CDR3 runs to 15 residues. Losses at the gene ends were 7 bases for V and 1 base for J; bases not matched to a gene: 9. CDR1 MNHEY and CDR2 SVGAGI come from the germline V gene.

For the CDR3, the DNA is TGTGCCAGCAGCCGAGAGCACGTCGGGGACACCATATATTTT. Translation: CASSREHVGDTIYF. The genes are TRBV4-2 and TRBJ1-3; no definite D call. V lost 4 bases, J lost 8 bases, and 15 bases lay in between. This CDR3 has 14 amino acids. Per germline, CDR1 LGHNA and CDR2 YNFKEQ.

V is TRBV24-1 and J is TRBJ2-2, with D possibly matching TRBD1 (5 bases). Trimming removed 3 bases from V and 1 base from J, with 8 bases in between. Germline assignment: CDR1 KGHDR and CDR2 SFDVKD. The length of the CDR3 is 15 residues. In DNA, the CDR3 is TGTGCCACCAGTGATCACAGGAGGAACACCGGGGAGCTGTTTTTT. Protein product: CATSDHRRNTGELFF.

The chain carries TRBV19 and TRBJ1-2; D gene uncertain. Germline lookup yields CDR1 LNHDA and CDR2 SQIVND (reference sequence). The CDR3 has 13 residues. Deletions cut 6 bases from V and 4 bases from J, with 12 bases between. The CDR3 nucleotides read TGTGCCAGTAGAGCCCATGGAGGCTATGGCTACACCTTC. Amino acid sequence: CASRAHGGYGYTF.